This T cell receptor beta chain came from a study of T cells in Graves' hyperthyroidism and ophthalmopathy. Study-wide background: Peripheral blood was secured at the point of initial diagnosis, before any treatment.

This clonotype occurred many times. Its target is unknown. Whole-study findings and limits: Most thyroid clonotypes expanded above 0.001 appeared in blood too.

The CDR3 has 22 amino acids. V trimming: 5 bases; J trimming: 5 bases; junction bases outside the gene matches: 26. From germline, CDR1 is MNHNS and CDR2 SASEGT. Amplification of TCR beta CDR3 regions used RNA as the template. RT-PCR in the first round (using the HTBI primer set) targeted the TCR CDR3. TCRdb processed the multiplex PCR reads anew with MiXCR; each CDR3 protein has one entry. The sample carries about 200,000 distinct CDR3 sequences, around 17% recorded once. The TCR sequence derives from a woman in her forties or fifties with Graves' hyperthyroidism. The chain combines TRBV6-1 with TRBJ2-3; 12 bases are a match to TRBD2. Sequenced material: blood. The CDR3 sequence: CASSYHTPLTSLAGGLQDTQYF. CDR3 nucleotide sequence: TGTGCCAGCAGTTACCACACTCCCCTAACCTCTCTAGCGGGAGGGCTGCAAGATACGCAGTATTTT.